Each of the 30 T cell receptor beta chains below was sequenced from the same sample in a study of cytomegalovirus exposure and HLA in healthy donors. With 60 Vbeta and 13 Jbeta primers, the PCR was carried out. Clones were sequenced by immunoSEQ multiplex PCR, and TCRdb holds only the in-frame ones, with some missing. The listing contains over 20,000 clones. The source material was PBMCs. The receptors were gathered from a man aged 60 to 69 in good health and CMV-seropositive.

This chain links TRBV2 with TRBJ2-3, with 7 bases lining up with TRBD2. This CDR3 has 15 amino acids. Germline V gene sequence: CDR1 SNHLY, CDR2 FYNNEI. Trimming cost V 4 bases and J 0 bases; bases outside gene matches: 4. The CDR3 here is CASSGQAGSTDTQYF. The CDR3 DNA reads TGTGCCAGCAGTGGTCAAGCGGGAAGCACAGATACGCAGTATTTT.

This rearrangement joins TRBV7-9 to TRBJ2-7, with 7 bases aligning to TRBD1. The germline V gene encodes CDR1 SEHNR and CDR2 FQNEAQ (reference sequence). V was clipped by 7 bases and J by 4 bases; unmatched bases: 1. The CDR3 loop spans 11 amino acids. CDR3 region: CASNRGYEQYF. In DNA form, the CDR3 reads TGTGCCAGCAACAGGGGTTACGAGCAGTACTTC. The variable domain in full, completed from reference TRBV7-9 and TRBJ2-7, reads DTGVSQNPRHKITKRGQNVTFRCDPISEHNRLYWYRQTLGQGPEFLTYFQNEAQLEKSRLLSDRFSAERPKGSFSTLEIQRTEQGDSAMYLCASNRGYEQYFGPGTRLTVT.

This CDR3 is CASSPRGPSTDTQYF. CDR3 in DNA: TGTGCCAGCAGCCCCCGCGGGCCCAGCACAGATACGCAGTATTTT. The chain uses TRBV9 and TRBJ2-3; weak D call: TRBD2 (5 bases). Germline loops: CDR1 SGDLS, CDR2 YYNGEE. The CDR3 length is 15 residues. The germline V and J ends were trimmed by 4 bases and 0 bases, with 12 bases remaining between them.

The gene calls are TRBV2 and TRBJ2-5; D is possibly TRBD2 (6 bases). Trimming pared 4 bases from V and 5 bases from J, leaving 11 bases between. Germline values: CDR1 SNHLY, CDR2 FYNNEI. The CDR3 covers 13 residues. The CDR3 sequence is CASSGGGSETQYF. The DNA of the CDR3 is TGTGCCAGCAGTGGTGGAGGGAGCGAGACCCAGTACTTC.

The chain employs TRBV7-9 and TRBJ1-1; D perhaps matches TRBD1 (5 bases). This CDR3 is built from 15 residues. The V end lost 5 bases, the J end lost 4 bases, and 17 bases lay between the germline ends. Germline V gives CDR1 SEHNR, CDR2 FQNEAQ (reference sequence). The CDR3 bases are TGTGCCAGCAGCCCCGGGGGAGGGGCGGCCACTGAAGCTTTCTTT. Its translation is CASSPGGGAATEAFF.

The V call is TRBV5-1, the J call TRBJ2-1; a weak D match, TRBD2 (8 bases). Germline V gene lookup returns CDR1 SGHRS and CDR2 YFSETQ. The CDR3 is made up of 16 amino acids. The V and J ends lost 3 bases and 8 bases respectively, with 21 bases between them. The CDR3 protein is CASSSQGGGRLDEQFF. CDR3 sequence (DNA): TGCGCCAGCAGCTCTCAGGGGGGCGGGAGGTTAGATGAGCAGTTCTTC.

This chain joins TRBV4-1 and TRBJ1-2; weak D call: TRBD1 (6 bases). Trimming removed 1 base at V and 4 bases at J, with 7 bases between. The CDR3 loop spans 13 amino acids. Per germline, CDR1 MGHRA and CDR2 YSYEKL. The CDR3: CASSQVQGYGYTF. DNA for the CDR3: TGCGCCAGCAGCCAAGTACAGGGCTATGGCTACACCTTC.

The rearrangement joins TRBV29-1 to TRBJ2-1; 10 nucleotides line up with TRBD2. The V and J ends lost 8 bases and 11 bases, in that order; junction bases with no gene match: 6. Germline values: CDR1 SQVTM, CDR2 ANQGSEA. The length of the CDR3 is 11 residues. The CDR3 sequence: CSLKLAGQQFF. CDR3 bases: TGCAGCCTAAAACTAGCGGGACAGCAGTTCTTC.

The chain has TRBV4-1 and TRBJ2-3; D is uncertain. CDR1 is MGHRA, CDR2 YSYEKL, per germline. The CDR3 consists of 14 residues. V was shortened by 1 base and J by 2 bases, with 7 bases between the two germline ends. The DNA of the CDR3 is TGCGCCAGCAGCCAAGGTCCCCTCACAGATACGCAGTATTTT. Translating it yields CASSQGPLTDTQYF.

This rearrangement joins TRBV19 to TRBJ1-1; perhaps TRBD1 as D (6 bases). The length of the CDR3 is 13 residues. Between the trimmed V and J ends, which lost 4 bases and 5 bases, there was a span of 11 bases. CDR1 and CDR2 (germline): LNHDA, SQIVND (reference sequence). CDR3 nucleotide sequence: TGTGCCAGTAGTAGAGGGGGGGTTACTGAAGCTTTCTTT. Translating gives CASSRGGVTEAFF.

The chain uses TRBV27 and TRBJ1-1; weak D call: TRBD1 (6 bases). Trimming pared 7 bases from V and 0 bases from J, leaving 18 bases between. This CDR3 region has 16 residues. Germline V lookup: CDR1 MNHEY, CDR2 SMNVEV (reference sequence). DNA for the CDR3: TGTGCCAGCACCATACTCGAACAGGGTCTGAACACTGAAGCTTTCTTT. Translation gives CASTILEQGLNTEAFF.

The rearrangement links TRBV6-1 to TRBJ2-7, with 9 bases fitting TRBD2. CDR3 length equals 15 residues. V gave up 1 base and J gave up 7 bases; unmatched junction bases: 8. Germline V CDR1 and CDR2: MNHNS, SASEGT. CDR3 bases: TGTGCCAGCAGTGAAGTGGGCGGGAGGGCTGAGGAGCAGTACTTC. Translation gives CASSEVGGRAEEQYF.

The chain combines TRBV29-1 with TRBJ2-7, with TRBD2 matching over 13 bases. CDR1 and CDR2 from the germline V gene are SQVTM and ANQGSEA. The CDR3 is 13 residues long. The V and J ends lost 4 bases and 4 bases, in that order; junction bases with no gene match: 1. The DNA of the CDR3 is TGCAGCGTTGGGACTAGCGGGAGTTACGAGCAGTACTTC. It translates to CSVGTSGSYEQYF.

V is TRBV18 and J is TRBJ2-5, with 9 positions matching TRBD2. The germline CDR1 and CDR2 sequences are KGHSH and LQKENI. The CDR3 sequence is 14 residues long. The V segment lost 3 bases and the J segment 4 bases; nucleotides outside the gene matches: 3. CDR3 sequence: CASSPTAGGETQYF. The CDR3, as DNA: TGTGCCAGCTCACCGACAGCGGGAGGAGAGACCCAGTACTTC.

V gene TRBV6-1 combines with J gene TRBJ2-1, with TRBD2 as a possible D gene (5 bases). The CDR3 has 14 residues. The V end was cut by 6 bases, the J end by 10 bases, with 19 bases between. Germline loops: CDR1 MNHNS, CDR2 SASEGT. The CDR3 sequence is CASSPPGTRAEQFF. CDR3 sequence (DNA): TGTGCCAGCAGCCCTCCGGGAACCCGGGCCGAGCAGTTCTTC.

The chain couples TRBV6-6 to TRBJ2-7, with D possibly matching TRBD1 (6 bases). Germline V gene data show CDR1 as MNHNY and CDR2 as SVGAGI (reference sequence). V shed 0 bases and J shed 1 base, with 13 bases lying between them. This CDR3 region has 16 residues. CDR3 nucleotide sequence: TGTGCCAGCAGTTACTCGCTGGGGCAGGGGTCCTACGAGCAGTACTTC. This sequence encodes CASSYSLGQGSYEQYF.

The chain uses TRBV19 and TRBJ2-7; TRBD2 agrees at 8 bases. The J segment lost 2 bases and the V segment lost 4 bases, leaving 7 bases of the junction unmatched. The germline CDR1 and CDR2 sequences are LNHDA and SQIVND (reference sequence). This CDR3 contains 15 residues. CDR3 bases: TGTGCCAGTAGTACCAGCCGGGGGGGTCCCTACGAGCAGTACTTC. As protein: CASSTSRGGPYEQYF. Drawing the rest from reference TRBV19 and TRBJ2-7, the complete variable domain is DGGITQSPKYLFRKEGQNVTLSCEQNLNHDAMYWYRQDPGQGLRLIYYSQIVNDFQKGDIAEGYSVSREKKESFPLTVTSAQKNPTAFYLCASSTSRGGPYEQYFGPGTRLTVT.

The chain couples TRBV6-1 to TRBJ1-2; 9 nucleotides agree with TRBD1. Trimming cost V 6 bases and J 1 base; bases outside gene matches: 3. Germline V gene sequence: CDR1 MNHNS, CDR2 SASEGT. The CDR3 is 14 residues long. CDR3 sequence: CASRKDRGNYGYTF. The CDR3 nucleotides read TGTGCCAGCAGGAAGGACAGGGGTAACTATGGCTACACCTTC.

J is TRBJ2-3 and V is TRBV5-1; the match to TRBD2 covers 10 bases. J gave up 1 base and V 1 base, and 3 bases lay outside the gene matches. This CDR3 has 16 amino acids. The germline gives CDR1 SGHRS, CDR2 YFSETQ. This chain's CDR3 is CASSLSGRAGTDTQYF. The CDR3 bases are TGCGCCAGCAGCTTGAGCGGGAGGGCGGGCACAGATACGCAGTATTTT.

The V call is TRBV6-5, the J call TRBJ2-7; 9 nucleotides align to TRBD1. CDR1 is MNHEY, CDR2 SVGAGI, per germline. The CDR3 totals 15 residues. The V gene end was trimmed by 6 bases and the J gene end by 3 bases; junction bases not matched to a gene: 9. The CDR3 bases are TGTGCCAGCAGGGACCCGGGACAGGGTTACTACGAGCAGTACTTC. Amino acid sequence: CASRDPGQGYYEQYF.

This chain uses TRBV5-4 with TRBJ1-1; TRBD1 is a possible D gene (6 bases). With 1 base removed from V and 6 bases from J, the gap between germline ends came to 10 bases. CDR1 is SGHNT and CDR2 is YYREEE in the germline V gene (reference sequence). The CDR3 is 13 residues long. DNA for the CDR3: TGTGCCAGCAGCTTGACAGGGATCCCTGAAGCTTTCTTT. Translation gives CASSLTGIPEAFF.

The CDR3 nucleotides read TGTGCCACCATGGCCGCGGGACAGGGGAATCAGCCCCAGCATTTT. Its protein product is CATMAAGQGNQPQHF. The chain carries TRBV10-3 and TRBJ1-5, with 10 bases matching TRBD1. Germline V gene lookup returns CDR1 ENHRY and CDR2 SYGVKD. Trimming cost V 10 bases and J 4 bases; bases outside gene matches: 10. The length of the CDR3 is 15 residues.

The CDR3 coding sequence is TGTGCCAGCAGCCTGCGGGGACTAGCGGGAGGGCCTACTTCCTACGAGCAGTACTTC. Translating it yields CASSLRGLAGGPTSYEQYF. V is TRBV5-4 and J is TRBJ2-7, with TRBD2 identical over 16 bases. This CDR3 spans 19 amino acids. Trimming removed 4 bases from V and 1 base from J; junction bases left unmatched: 11. CDR1 is SGHNT and CDR2 is YYREEE in the germline V gene (reference sequence). The variable domain in full, with the rest retrieved from reference TRBV5-4 and TRBJ2-7, is ETGVTQSPTHLIKTRGQQVTLRCSSQSGHNTVSWYQQALGQGPQFIFQYYREEENGRGNFPPRFSGLQFPNYSSELNVNALELDDSALYLCASSLRGLAGGPTSYEQYFGPGTRLTVT.

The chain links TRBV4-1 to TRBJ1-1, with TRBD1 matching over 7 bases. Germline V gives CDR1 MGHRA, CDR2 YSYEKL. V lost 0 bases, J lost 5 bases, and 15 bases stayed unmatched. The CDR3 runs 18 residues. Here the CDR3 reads CASSQEKGFKGAQTEAFF. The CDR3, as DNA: TGCGCCAGCAGCCAAGAAAAAGGGTTTAAGGGGGCGCAGACTGAAGCTTTCTTT.

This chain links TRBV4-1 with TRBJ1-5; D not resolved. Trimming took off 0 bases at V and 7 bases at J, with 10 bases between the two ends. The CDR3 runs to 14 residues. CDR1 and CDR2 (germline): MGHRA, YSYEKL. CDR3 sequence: CASSQDPGGQPQHF. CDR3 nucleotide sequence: TGCGCCAGCAGCCAAGACCCGGGAGGCCAGCCCCAGCATTTT.

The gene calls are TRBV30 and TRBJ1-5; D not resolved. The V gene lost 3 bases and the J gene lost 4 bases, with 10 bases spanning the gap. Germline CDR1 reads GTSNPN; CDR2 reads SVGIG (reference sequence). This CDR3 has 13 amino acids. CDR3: CAWSRTRNQPQHF. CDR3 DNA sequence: TGTGCCTGGAGCCGGACTCGGAATCAGCCCCAGCATTTT.

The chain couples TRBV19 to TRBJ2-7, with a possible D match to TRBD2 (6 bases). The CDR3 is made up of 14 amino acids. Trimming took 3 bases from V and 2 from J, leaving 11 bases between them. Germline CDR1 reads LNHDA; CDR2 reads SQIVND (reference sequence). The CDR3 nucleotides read TGTGCCAGTAGTATTGCCGGGGGAACCTACGAGCAGTACTTC. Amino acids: CASSIAGGTYEQYF.

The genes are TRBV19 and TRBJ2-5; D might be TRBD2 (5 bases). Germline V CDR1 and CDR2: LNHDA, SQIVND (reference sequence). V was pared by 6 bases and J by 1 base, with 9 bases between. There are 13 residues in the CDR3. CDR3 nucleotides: TGTGCCAGTAGAGGACTTTCCCAAGAGACCCAGTACTTC. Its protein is CASRGLSQETQYF.

CDR3 sequence reads: CASSLRQGTEAFF. The CDR3 DNA reads as TGTGCCAGCTCCCTTCGTCAGGGCACTGAAGCTTTCTTT. The chain uses TRBV18 and TRBJ1-1, with D possibly being TRBD1 (5 bases). Germline assignment: CDR1 KGHSH and CDR2 LQKENI. Trimming pared 6 bases from V and 4 bases from J, leaving 12 bases between. The CDR3 is 13 amino acids.

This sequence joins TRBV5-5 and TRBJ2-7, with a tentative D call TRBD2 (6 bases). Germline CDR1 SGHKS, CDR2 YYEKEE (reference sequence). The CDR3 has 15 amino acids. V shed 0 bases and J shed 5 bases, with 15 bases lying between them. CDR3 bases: TGTGCCAGCAGCTTGGTTTCGAGCGGGCGGCACGAGCAGTACTTC. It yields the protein CASSLVSSGRHEQYF.